The rows below give T cell receptor beta chains drawn from one sample of a study of PD-1 blockade in classical Hodgkin lymphoma. The repertoire was sequenced with immunoSEQ multiplex PCR; TCRdb's copy has only in-frame clones and lacks some. The sample has about 15,000 clones, approximately 58% seen once. The sequencing here drew on peripheral blood mononuclear cells (PBMCs), taken at baseline. The receptors here all came from a human donor with classical Hodgkin lymphoma. Each CDR3 is given with its conserved first and last residue. A D gene is named only where the DNA matches it firmly. Clone size, where shown, is once, few, many, or a class for clones that have expanded.

TRBD1,TRBV10-2,TRBJ2-5,few,TGCGCCAGCACCCTGGACAGGTGGGAGACCCAGTACTTC,CASTLDRWETQYF
-,TRBV27,TRBJ2-7,medium-sized,TGTGCCAGCAAAGCTTCCTACGAGCAGTACTTC,CASKASYEQYF
-,TRBV11-2,TRBJ2-1,few,TGTGCCAGCAGCTTAGAGGCGGGATATGAGCAGTTCTTC,CASSLEAGYEQFF
-,TRBV7-2,TRBJ2-4,-,TGTGCCAGCAGCCAAGACCGGCTAGCCAAAAACATTCAGTACTTC,CASSQDRLAKNIQYF
TRBD2,TRBV5-1,TRBJ2-1,-,TGCGCCAGCAGCCAAACCGGACTAGCGGGAGACCTTGAGCAGTTCTTC,CASSQTGLAGDLEQFF
TRBD2,TRBV6-6,TRBJ2-7,medium-sized,TGTGCCAGCAGTCAACTAGCGGGAGGGCAATACGAGCAGTACTTC,CASSQLAGGQYEQYF
-,TRBV11-1,TRBJ1-5,-,TGTGCCAGCAGCTTAAGAGGGGAGCATCAGCCCCAGCATTTT,CASSLRGEHQPQHF
-,TRBV13,TRBJ2-7,-,TGTGCCAGCAGCTTCCAGACCCGCTCCTACGAGCAGTACTTC,CASSFQTRSYEQYF
TRBD1,TRBV5-5,TRBJ1-1,once,TGTGCCAGCAGCTTCAGGGGGTTGATGAACACTGAAGCTTTCTTT,CASSFRGLMNTEAFF
-,TRBV30,TRBJ1-3,few,TGTGCCTGCCAAGCGGGCACTGGAAACACCATATATTTT,CACQAGTGNTIYF
-,TRBV27,TRBJ1-6,few,TGTGCCAGCAGTCAAACACCTCCAGAGAGCTCCTATAATTCACCCCTCCACTTT,CASSQTPPESSYNSPLHF
-,TRBV6-5,TRBJ1-5,few,TGTGCCAGCAGTTACTCGGGGGAACGGGATGGACCCCAGCATTTT,CASSYSGERDGPQHF
-,TRBV6-5,TRBJ2-5,-,TGTGCCAGCACCGCCATCTGGGGTCCTCAAGAGACCCAGTACTTC,CASTAIWGPQETQYF
-,TRBV5-1,TRBJ2-7,-,TGCGCCAGCAGCTTGGCAGCAGGGGAACGCTACGAGCAGTACTTC,CASSLAAGERYEQYF
TRBD2,TRBV11-3,TRBJ2-1,few,TGTGCCAGCAGCTTAGATCAAACTAGCGGGAGGTACAATGAGCAGTTCTTC,CASSLDQTSGRYNEQFF
-,TRBV27,TRBJ2-3,-,TGTGCCAGCAGTCGACCACGGGATCTTTCAGATACGCAGTATTTT,CASSRPRDLSDTQYF
-,TRBV10-3,TRBJ1-4,few,TGTGCCATCAGTGTGGTAGGGTACGAAAAACTGTTTTTT,CAISVVGYEKLFF
-,TRBV7-3,TRBJ2-6,-,TGTGCCAGCAGTCCAGGTCCGTTGGGGCGAGCCAACGTCCTGACTTTC,CASSPGPLGRANVLTF
-,TRBV6-5,TRBJ2-6,few,TGTGCCAGCAGTCGCGACAGCTCTGGGGCCAACGTCCTGACTTTC,CASSRDSSGANVLTF
-,TRBV28,TRBJ1-1,-,TGTGCCAGCAGTTTAAGGGCTGGGCAGCGCACTGAAGCTTTCTTT,CASSLRAGQRTEAFF
-,TRBV5-4,TRBJ1-5,-,TGTGCCAGCAGCCAAACCCCGACGGCCCTAAATCAGCCCCAGCATTTT,CASSQTPTALNQPQHF
-,TRBV14,TRBJ1-1,-,TGTGCCAGCAGCCAAGATCGAGGGTTGAGAGCTTTCTTT,CASSQDRGLRAFF